The next 19 T cell receptor beta chains were all read from a single sample in a study of HIV-infected children after antiretroviral therapy interruption. Noted treatment: PENTA 11 planned treatment interruption arm or continuous ART arm. A 3' RACE protocol on RNA, with unique molecular identifiers, produced the TCR library. MiXCR, applied by TCRdb to the 3' RACE reads, yields one record per CDR3 protein. The repertoire has more than 35,000 distinct CDR3 sequences, 5% to 8% of them found once; the top ten carry approximately 0.9%. This sample comprised CD45RA+ CD4+ T cells from PBMCs, pooled from several time points, obtained from a donor given antiretroviral therapy, either interrupted or continuous. Subset: naive CD4+ CD45RA+ CD45RO- T cells. These receptors were taken from a pool of human donors with HIV.

In this sample, this clonotype turned up many times. In DNA form, the CDR3 reads TGTGCCAGCAGTGCTTGGGACCCGGCGGGGGAGACCCAGTACTTC. This translates into CASSAWDPAGETQYF. This rearrangement joins TRBV12-3 or TRBV12-4 to TRBJ2-5; possible D gene TRBD2, 6 bases. Trimming took off 5 bases at V and 5 bases at J, with 18 bases between the two ends. CDR3 length: 15 amino acids.

This clonotype is deemed medium-sized (0.01 to 0.1%). One end of the junction varies from germline; a read error may be responsible. The chain is built from TRBV30 and TRBJ2-5, with a weak D call TRBD2 (5 bases). The CDR3 length is 16 residues. Germline V gene sequence: CDR1 GTSNPN, CDR2 SVGIG (reference sequence). CDR3: CAWSLDWGINQDTQYF. In nucleotides, the CDR3 is TGTGCCTGGAGTCTGGACTGGGGAATTAACCAAGACACCCAGTACTTT.

This chain joins TRBV6-1 and TRBJ1-2; 11 bases are shared with TRBD1. Germline-derived CDR1 and CDR2 are MNHNS and SASEGT. The CDR3 has 13 amino acids. Losses at the gene ends were 4 bases for V and 11 bases for J; bases not matched to a gene: 6. In DNA form, the CDR3 reads TGTGCCAGCAGTGCGTTGGGACAGGGGGAATACACCTTC. It encodes CASSALGQGEYTF.

This clonotype was recorded many times. This chain links TRBV19 with TRBJ1-5, with TRBD1 matching over 9 bases. The V gene's germline CDR1 is LNHDA and CDR2 SQIVND (reference sequence). This CDR3 region has 15 residues. V lost 5 bases, J lost 3 bases, and 5 bases stayed unmatched. The CDR3 loop is CASSPDRGNNQPQHF. In nucleotides, the CDR3 is TGTGCCAGTAGTCCGGACAGGGGAAACAATCAGCCCCAGCATTTT.

This clonotype was found many times. This chain links TRBV6-5 with TRBJ1-5; TRBD1 matches at 10 bases. The CDR3 extends over 14 amino acids. Unmatched junction bases numbered 2, after V lost 4 bases and J lost 5 bases. Germline V gene lookup returns CDR1 MNHEY and CDR2 SVGAGI. As DNA, the CDR3 is TGTGCCAGCAGTTTAGGACAGGGGGATCAGCCCCAGCATTTT. Protein: CASSLGQGDQPQHF.

V and J are TRBV12-3 or TRBV12-4 and TRBJ1-5, with no clear D. The CDR3 is made up of 13 amino acids. V was trimmed by 5 bases and J by 4 bases, leaving 9 bases between them. In DNA form, the CDR3 reads TGTGCCAGCAGTCCCGGAAAGAATCAGCCCCAGCATTTT. It encodes CASSPGKNQPQHF.

This clonotype was counted many times. The gene calls are TRBV20-1 and TRBJ2-2; D is undetermined. Trimming cost V 2 bases and J 12 bases, with 13 bases left between them. CDR3 length: 12 amino acids. In germline, CDR1 is DFQATT, CDR2 SNEGSKA (reference sequence). For the CDR3, the DNA is TGCAGTGCTAGACCAAATGGAGCCCAGCTGTTTTTT. Translated: CSARPNGAQLFF.

This clonotype was detected ten times or more. The rearrangement links TRBV7-9 to TRBJ2-5; no reliable D call. Trimming shortened V by 6 bases and J by 1 base, and 15 bases separated the two germline ends. The CDR3 is made up of 15 amino acids. The V gene's germline CDR1 is SEHNR and CDR2 FQNEAQ (reference sequence). The chain's CDR3 is CASRSGNAVQETQYF. The CDR3 region has the DNA TGTGCCAGCAGATCTGGGAACGCCGTCCAAGAGACCCAGTACTTC.

Only a few counts were recorded for this clonotype. The chain has TRBV2 and TRBJ1-1; TRBD1 matches at 7 bases. The germline V gene has CDR1 SNHLY and CDR2 FYNNEI. The CDR3 length is 13 residues. The V gene end was trimmed by 4 bases and the J gene end by 1 base; junction bases not matched to a gene: 0. The CDR3 is CASSGDRNTEAFF. The CDR3 DNA reads as TGTGCCAGCAGTGGGGACAGGAACACTGAAGCTTTCTTT. Filled out from reference TRBV2 and TRBJ1-1, the complete variable domain reads EPEVTQTPSHQVTQMGQEVILRCVPISNHLYFYWYRQILGQKVEFLVSFYNNEISEKSEIFDDQFSVERPDGSNFTLKIRSTKLEDSAMYFCASSGDRNTEAFFGQGTRLTVV.

In this sample, this clonotype turned up many times. The chain links TRBV19 to TRBJ2-7; D not certain. V was cut by 5 bases and J by 6 bases, with 14 bases left in between. The CDR3 is 13 amino acids. From germline, CDR1 is LNHDA and CDR2 SQIVND (reference sequence). CDR3 sequence reads: CASSGDSYGEQYF. The DNA of the CDR3 is TGTGCCAGTAGTGGTGACTCCTACGGCGAGCAGTACTTC.

This clonotype is termed medium-sized. The junction does not match germline at one end; this may be a read error. The chain uses TRBV15 and TRBJ2-5; no definite D call. Germline lookup yields CDR1 LNHNV and CDR2 YYDKDF (reference sequence). The CDR3 is 15 residues long. The CDR3 is CASSKTGDNQDTQYF. In DNA, the CDR3 is TGTGCTAGCAGTAAGACTGGGGATAACCAAGACACCCAGTACTTT.

This clonotype was seen at least ten times. One end of the junction fails to match germline, which may point to a read error. The rearrangement links TRBV30 to TRBJ2-4; a weak D match, TRBD2 (7 bases). This CDR3 comprises 15 residues. The germline CDR1 and CDR2 sequences are GTSNPN and SVGIG (reference sequence). The CDR3 DNA sequence: TGTGCCTGGAGTCTTTGGGGGGGCGGTCAAAACACCTTGTACTTT. It translates to CAWSLWGGGQNTLYF.

This clonotype appeared many times. The DNA of the CDR3 is TGTGCCAGCAGCTCCTTAGGGGGGGGCCCACAAGAGACCCAGTACTTC. Protein: CASSSLGGGPQETQYF. This chain connects TRBV5-4 to TRBJ2-5; TRBD2 is a possible D gene (7 bases). CDR3 length: 16 residues. In germline, CDR1 is SGHNT, CDR2 YYREEE (reference sequence). The ends were cut back, 3 bases at V and 2 bases at J, with 17 bases in the middle. Using reference TRBV5-4 and TRBJ2-5 for the parts outside the CDR3, the full variable domain is ETGVTQSPTHLIKTRGQQVTLRCSSQSGHNTVSWYQQALGQGPQFIFQYYREEENGRGNFPPRFSGLQFPNYSSELNVNALELDDSALYLCASSSLGGGPQETQYFGPGTRLLVL.

This clonotype was seen many times. The CDR3 coding sequence is TGCGCCAGCAGCCCCGGACAGGCTCAGGTAGAGACCCAGTACTTC. Protein sequence: CASSPGQAQVETQYF. The rearrangement uses TRBV4-3 and TRBJ2-5, with 7 positions matching TRBD1. Losses at the gene ends were 4 bases for V and 4 bases for J; bases not matched to a gene: 9. The CDR3 loop spans 15 amino acids. Germline CDR1 and CDR2: LGHNA and YSLEER.

This clonotype was recorded many times. This chain links TRBV18 with TRBJ1-1; D gene unclear. Trimming removed 2 bases from V and 8 bases from J, with 9 bases in between. CDR1 and CDR2 from the germline V gene are KGHSH and LQKENI. CDR3 length equals 12 residues. The CDR3 DNA sequence: TGTGCCAGCTCACCAGCCCGTCGGGAAGCTTTCTTT. This sequence encodes CASSPARREAFF.

Notes on this clonotype: A single base separates this from a much larger clone, so it may be a read error. The rearrangement links TRBV5-1 to TRBJ1-1; D remains ambiguous. The ends were cut back, 8 bases at V and 4 bases at J, with 18 bases in the middle. Germline assignment: CDR1 SGHRS and CDR2 YFSETQ. The CDR3 spans 14 residues. CDR3 sequence: CARMGPRSGTEAFF. CDR3 nucleotide sequence: TGCGCCAGGATGGGTCCAAGGTCGGGCACTGAAGCTTTCTTT.

There are many counts of this clonotype. The V gene is TRBV9, the J gene TRBJ2-1; 8 nucleotides line up with TRBD1. The ends lost 2 bases at V and 1 base at J; junction bases unmatched: 11. The CDR3 loop spans 18 amino acids. The germline V gene has CDR1 SGDLS and CDR2 YYNGEE. The CDR3 DNA reads as TGTGCCAGCAGCGTCTTCCCAAGGACAGGGAGTTCCTACAATGAGCAGTTCTTC. Its translation is CASSVFPRTGSSYNEQFF.

Details on this clonotype: This may be a read error: a much more frequent sequence differs by one nucleotide. CDR3 in DNA: TGTGCCAGCAGAGACACAGGGACGAGAGCCAAAAACATTCAGTACTTC. Translation: CASRDTGTRAKNIQYF. The gene calls are TRBV2 and TRBJ2-4, with a weak D call TRBD1 (6 bases). V was pared by 6 bases and J by 0 bases, with 15 bases between. This CDR3 has 16 residues. The germline V gene has CDR1 SNHLY and CDR2 FYNNEI.

This clonotype was counted only a few times. The CDR3 coding sequence is TGTGCCAGCACCACCCGGGACAGGATGGCAACGCAGTATTTT. It translates to CASTTRDRMATQYF. This sequence joins TRBV27 and TRBJ2-3, with 8 nucleotides matching TRBD1. Germline V gene sequence: CDR1 MNHEY, CDR2 SMNVEV (reference sequence). V was clipped by 7 bases and J by 9 bases; unmatched bases: 12. The CDR3 covers 14 residues.